This T cell receptor beta chain derives from a study of shared clonotypes between healthy human individuals. Germline V CDR1 and CDR2: SGHAT, FQNNGV. The CDR3 is 14 amino acids. V lost 2 bases, J lost 0 bases, and 8 bases lay in between. This clone appeared many times. Every donor, a Caucasian adult, lived in Nashville, Tennessee. Using immunoSEQ multiplex PCR, the repertoire was profiled, and TCRdb retains in-frame clones only, with some absent. The table shows about 480,000 clones, with 75% to 80% occurring only once. The receptor comes from a woman in her thirties or forties in good health. Some clones in this sample may be carry-over from other donors' samples. The J gene is TRBJ2-7, the V gene TRBV11-2; D may be TRBD2 (6 bases). Specimen: PBMCs. This CDR3 is CASSLQRASYEQYF. Written as DNA, the CDR3 is TGTGCCAGCAGCTTACAGCGGGCCTCCTACGAGCAGTACTTC.